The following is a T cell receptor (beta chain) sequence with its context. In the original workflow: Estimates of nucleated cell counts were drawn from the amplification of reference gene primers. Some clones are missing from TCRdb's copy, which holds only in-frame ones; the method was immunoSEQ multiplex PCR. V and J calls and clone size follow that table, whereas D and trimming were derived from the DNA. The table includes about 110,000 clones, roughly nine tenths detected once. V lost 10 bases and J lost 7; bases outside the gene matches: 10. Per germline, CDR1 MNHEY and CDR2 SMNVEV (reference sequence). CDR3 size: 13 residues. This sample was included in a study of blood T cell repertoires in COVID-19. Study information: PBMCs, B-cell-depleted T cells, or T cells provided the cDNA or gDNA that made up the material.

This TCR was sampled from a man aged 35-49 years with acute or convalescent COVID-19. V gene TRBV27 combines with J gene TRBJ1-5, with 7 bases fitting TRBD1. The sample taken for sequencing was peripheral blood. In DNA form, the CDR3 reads TGTGCCACCGCAACAGGGGTTGGGCAGCCCCAGCATTTT. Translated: CATATGVGQPQHF.